A single sample is the source of the 27 T cell receptor beta chains below, sequenced in a study of blood T cell repertoires in COVID-19. TCRdb's copy holds only in-frame clones and misses some; the assay was immunoSEQ multiplex PCR. The table includes fewer than 350,000 clones, around 86% detected once. The sequenced sample was peripheral blood. These receptors were taken from a woman aged 25 to 39 who had recovered from COVID-19.

The chain couples TRBV7-2 to TRBJ1-3, with D unresolved. Germline V gene data show CDR1 as SGHTA and CDR2 as FQGNSA. CDR3 length: 15 residues. V was trimmed by 3 bases and J by 0 bases, leaving 9 bases between them. The CDR3 loop reads CASSFSGFSGNTIYF. The CDR3 coding sequence is TGTGCCAGCAGCTTTTCCGGTTTCTCTGGAAACACCATATATTTT. The whole variable domain, remainder taken from reference TRBV7-2 and TRBJ1-3, is GAGVSQSPSNKVTEKGKDVELRCDPISGHTALYWYRQSLGQGLEFLIYFQGNSAPDKSGLPSDRFSAERTGGSVSTLTIQRTQQEDSAVYLCASSFSGFSGNTIYFGEGSWLTVV.

The CDR3 spells CASSPGTAYYEQYF. In DNA form, the CDR3 reads TGTGCCAGCAGCCCCGGGACAGCTTATTACGAGCAGTACTTC. This sequence joins TRBV3-1 (or the pseudogene TRBV3-2) and TRBJ2-7, with TRBD1 matching 7 bases. This CDR3 comprises 14 residues. CDR1 is LGHDT and CDR2 is YNNKEL in the germline V gene (reference sequence). V was clipped by 4 bases and J by 4 bases; unmatched bases: 7.

This chain connects TRBV27 to TRBJ1-1; 8 bases are a match to TRBD1. V was clipped by 5 bases and J by 0 bases; unmatched bases: 5. CDR3 length: 15 amino acids. The germline V gene encodes CDR1 MNHEY and CDR2 SMNVEV (reference sequence). CDR3 nucleotides: TGTGCCAGCAGTGACGGACAGGGAATGAACACTGAAGCTTTCTTT. Its protein is CASSDGQGMNTEAFF.

This clone was counted a few times. This sequence joins TRBV7-2 and TRBJ1-1, with TRBD1 identical over 8 bases. The CDR3 runs 14 residues. J was trimmed by 4 bases and V by 4 bases; bases with no gene match: 5. Per germline, CDR1 SGHTA and CDR2 FQGNSA. The CDR3 nucleotides read TGTGCCAGCAGCTCTAATACAGGGGGCACTGAAGCTTTCTTT. Translating it yields CASSSNTGGTEAFF.

The gene calls are TRBV2 and TRBJ2-2, with 7 positions matching TRBD2. V dropped 5 bases and J dropped 6; count of bases not matched to a gene: 9. Germline V gene sequence: CDR1 SNHLY, CDR2 FYNNEI. This CDR3 spans 15 amino acids. CDR3 nucleotide sequence: TGTGCCAGCAGTCCGCGGACTAGGGGTCCCGGGGAGCTGTTTTTT. Its translation: CASSPRTRGPGELFF.

This clone was counted a single time. The rearrangement links TRBV9 to TRBJ2-2; 11 bases are a match to TRBD1. CDR1 and CDR2 from the germline V gene are SGDLS and YYNGEE. CDR3 length equals 16 residues. Losses at the gene ends were 3 bases for V and 5 bases for J; bases not matched to a gene: 6. CDR3 coding DNA: TGTGCCAGCAGCGCTGGACAGGGGGCATGGACCGGGGAGCTGTTTTTT. This sequence encodes CASSAGQGAWTGELFF.

This clone has only one observation. This chain joins TRBV6-5 and TRBJ2-1; 10 positions agree with TRBD2. V was pared by 8 bases and J by 7 bases, with 11 bases of the junction left unmatched. Germline V gene lookup returns CDR1 MNHEY and CDR2 SVGAGI. CDR3 length: 15 amino acids. This CDR3 reads CASFRAGGPGNEQFF. The CDR3 coding sequence is TGTGCCAGCTTTCGAGCGGGAGGGCCAGGGAATGAGCAGTTCTTC.

The chain is built from TRBV2 and TRBJ2-1; 10 bases are a match to TRBD1. CDR1 and CDR2 from the germline V gene are SNHLY and FYNNEI. J was trimmed by 9 bases and V by 9 bases; bases with no gene match: 14. CDR3 length: 15 amino acids. The CDR3 nucleotides read TGTGCCAGACAAATCGGGACAGGGGATGGCAGTGAGCAGTTCTTC. It codes for CARQIGTGDGSEQFF.

The V call is TRBV6-5, the J call TRBJ1-3, with no clear D. The CDR3 totals 14 residues. Trimming removed 6 bases from V and 0 bases from J, with 9 bases in between. Germline assignment: CDR1 MNHEY and CDR2 SVGAGI. In DNA, the CDR3 is TGTGCCAGCAGCCGAGGGAGCTCTGGAAACACCATATATTTT. Its translation: CASSRGSSGNTIYF.

This chain links TRBV10-3 with TRBJ1-1; D gene unclear. This CDR3 is 15 amino acids long. Germline assignment: CDR1 ENHRY and CDR2 SYGVKD. Trimming left V 0 bases short and J 5 bases short, with 13 bases between. This CDR3 reads CAISESTAFGTEAFF. In nucleotides, the CDR3 is TGTGCCATCAGTGAGTCGACGGCTTTCGGGACTGAAGCTTTCTTT.

This chain uses TRBV29-1 with TRBJ2-7, with 7 positions matching TRBD1. Germline CDR1 SQVTM, CDR2 ANQGSEA. The ends lost 6 bases at V and 0 bases at J; junction bases unmatched: 2. The CDR3 contains 12 residues. The CDR3 nucleotides are TGCAGCGTCCGGGACAGCTCCTACGAGCAGTACTTC. It is translated as CSVRDSSYEQYF.

The J gene is TRBJ1-4, the V gene TRBV5-5; D is ambiguous. Trimming shortened V by 0 bases and J by 8 bases, and 8 bases separated the two germline ends. Germline V gives CDR1 SGHKS, CDR2 YYEKEE (reference sequence). This CDR3 is 13 amino acids long. CDR3 sequence: CASSLAAGEKLFF. The DNA of the CDR3 is TGTGCCAGCAGCTTGGCCGCGGGGGAAAAACTGTTTTTT.

V and J are TRBV3-1 (or the pseudogene TRBV3-2) and TRBJ2-5; the match to TRBD2 covers 7 bases. Germline CDR1 reads LGHDT; CDR2 reads YNNKEL (reference sequence). The V and J ends lost 3 bases and 3 bases, in that order; junction bases with no gene match: 7. The CDR3 sequence is 15 residues long. In DNA form, the CDR3 reads TGTGCCAGCAGCCAGGGTAACGGGGGGAAAGAGACCCAGTACTTC. It translates to CASSQGNGGKETQYF.

The chain employs TRBV5-8 and TRBJ2-3, with unresolved D. With 1 base removed from V and 1 base from J, the gap between germline ends came to 7 bases. This CDR3 contains 14 residues. Germline values: CDR1 SGHTS, CDR2 YDEGEE. CDR3 in amino acids: CASSLMSRTDTQYF. The CDR3 DNA follows: TGTGCCAGCAGCTTGATGAGTCGCACAGATACGCAGTATTTT.

The chain recombines TRBV27 with TRBJ1-4, with 7 nucleotides matching TRBD1. The ends lost 3 bases at V and 8 bases at J; junction bases unmatched: 6. The CDR3 runs to 14 residues. Germline CDR1 is MNHEY and CDR2 is SMNVEV (reference sequence). DNA for the CDR3: TGTGCCAGCAGTTTTGACAGGGTCGGGGAAAAACTGTTTTTT. This sequence encodes CASSFDRVGEKLFF.

The chain combines TRBV28 with TRBJ1-1; 9 bases are a match to TRBD1. After removal of 6 bases from V and 6 bases from J, the junction contained 11 bases not matched to a gene. CDR1 is MDHEN, CDR2 SYDVKM, per germline. This CDR3 is 15 amino acids long. The CDR3 DNA reads TGTGCCAGCAGCTTCCCGGGACAGGGAAGTTCTGAAGCTTTCTTT. It translates to CASSFPGQGSSEAFF.

The chain employs TRBV18 and TRBJ1-2, with TRBD1 identical over 7 bases. CDR3 length equals 15 residues. The ends lost 6 bases at V and 4 bases at J; junction bases unmatched: 11. Germline loops: CDR1 KGHSH, CDR2 LQKENI. CDR3 in amino acids: CASSDGGQYIYGYTF. The CDR3 DNA follows: TGTGCCAGCTCCGACGGGGGACAGTACATCTATGGCTACACCTTC.

The CDR3 DNA follows: TGTGCCAGCAGCCCTACACTAGCGTACAATGAGCAGTTCTTC. Translation gives CASSPTLAYNEQFF. The chain combines TRBV9 with TRBJ2-1; 7 positions agree with TRBD2. With V trimmed by 4 bases and J by 4 bases, 5 bases remained unmatched. The CDR3 consists of 14 residues. Per the germline V gene, CDR1 is SGDLS and CDR2 is YYNGEE.

The J gene is TRBJ1-4, the V gene TRBV2; D is perhaps TRBD1 (6 bases). With 8 bases removed from V and 8 bases from J, the gap between germline ends came to 15 bases. Germline-derived CDR1 and CDR2 are SNHLY and FYNNEI. The CDR3 extends over 13 amino acids. CDR3 nucleotide sequence: TGTGCCAGCGGCGCAGGGGCTAGGGAAAAACTGTTTTTT. Translating gives CASGAGAREKLFF.

V is TRBV4-1 and J is TRBJ1-2; no firm D call. Germline lookup yields CDR1 MGHRA and CDR2 YSYEKL. The CDR3 consists of 15 residues. V lost 3 bases and J 6 bases, leaving 17 bases between the germline ends. CDR3 loop: CASSHQNPGLDGYTF. CDR3 coding DNA: TGCGCCAGCAGCCACCAAAACCCGGGTCTTGATGGCTACACCTTC.

The chain is built from TRBV11-2 and TRBJ2-5; possible D gene TRBD1, 5 bases. V gave up 1 base and J gave up 4 bases, with 19 bases separating them. This CDR3 spans 17 amino acids. CDR1 and CDR2 (germline): SGHAT, FQNNGV. The chain's CDR3 is CASSLGFWGGASETQYF. DNA of the CDR3: TGTGCCAGCAGCTTAGGGTTTTGGGGTGGGGCCTCAGAGACCCAGTACTTC.

The chain is built from TRBV18 and TRBJ2-7; 7 nucleotides align to TRBD2. The CDR3 is made up of 14 amino acids. V was pared by 2 bases and J by 6 bases, with 7 bases of the junction left unmatched. The germline V gene encodes CDR1 KGHSH and CDR2 LQKENI. The CDR3 reads CASSPTLAVREQYF. The CDR3 DNA reads TGTGCCAGCTCACCAACCCTAGCGGTCCGCGAGCAGTACTTC.

V usage is TRBV25-1 and J usage is TRBJ1-3; TRBD1 aligns across 8 bases. This CDR3 is built from 17 residues. Trimming took 3 bases from V and 0 from J; bases not matched to a gene: 7. The germline V gene has CDR1 MGHDK and CDR2 SYGVNS. The CDR3 region is CASSDLGQVLSGNTIYF. DNA of the CDR3: TGTGCCAGCAGTGATTTGGGACAGGTTCTCTCTGGAAACACCATATATTTT.

This chain connects TRBV10-2 to TRBJ2-2; D is unresolved. The CDR3 sequence is 16 residues long. Trimming shortened V by 10 bases and J by 0 bases, and 18 bases separated the two germline ends. CDR1 WSHSY and CDR2 SAAADI come from the germline V gene. The DNA of the CDR3 is TGCGCCACCCTCCCCACCGACAAACCGAACACCGGGGAGCTGTTTTTT. Encoded protein: CATLPTDKPNTGELFF.

This clone was observed a single time. This chain links TRBV2 with TRBJ2-7, with 7 bases matching TRBD1. The CDR3 is 13 amino acids. The V and J ends lost 8 bases and 2 bases, in that order; junction bases with no gene match: 6. CDR1 SNHLY and CDR2 FYNNEI come from the germline V gene. CDR3 bases: TGTGCCAGCTTCACCGGGACAGCCTACGAGCAGTACTTC. Translated: CASFTGTAYEQYF.

The chain links TRBV5-1 to TRBJ2-7, with 8 bases identical to TRBD2. Germline CDR1 is SGHRS and CDR2 is YFSETQ. This CDR3 spans 14 amino acids. Trimming removed 4 bases from V and 5 bases from J; junction bases left unmatched: 8. CDR3 protein: CASSHRLAQNEQYF. CDR3 sequence (DNA): TGCGCCAGCAGCCATCGACTAGCGCAGAACGAGCAGTACTTC.

This sequence joins TRBV30 and TRBJ1-5, with D unclear. The V gene lost 2 bases and the J gene lost 4 bases, with 9 bases spanning the gap. The CDR3 runs 13 residues. Germline CDR1 GTSNPN, CDR2 SVGIG (reference sequence). CDR3 region: CAWSTYSNQPQHF. CDR3 in DNA: TGTGCCTGGAGTACTTACAGTAATCAGCCCCAGCATTTT.